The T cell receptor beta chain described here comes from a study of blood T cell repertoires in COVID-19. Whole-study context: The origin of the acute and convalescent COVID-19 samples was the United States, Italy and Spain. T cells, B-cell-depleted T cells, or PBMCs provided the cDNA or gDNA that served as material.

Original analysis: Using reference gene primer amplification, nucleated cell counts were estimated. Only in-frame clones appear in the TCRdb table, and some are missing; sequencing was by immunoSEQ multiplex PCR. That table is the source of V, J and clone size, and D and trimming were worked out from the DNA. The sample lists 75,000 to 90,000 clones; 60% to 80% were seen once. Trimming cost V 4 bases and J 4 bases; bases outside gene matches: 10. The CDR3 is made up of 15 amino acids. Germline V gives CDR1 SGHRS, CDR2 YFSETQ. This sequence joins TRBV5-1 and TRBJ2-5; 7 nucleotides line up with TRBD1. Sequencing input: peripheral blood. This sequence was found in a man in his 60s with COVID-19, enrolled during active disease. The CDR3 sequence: CASSGRGTVGETQYF. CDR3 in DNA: TGCGCCAGCAGCGGTCGAGGGACAGTCGGAGAGACCCAGTACTTC. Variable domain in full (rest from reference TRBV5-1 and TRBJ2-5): KAGVTQTPRYLIKTRGQQVTLSCSPISGHRSVSWYQQTPGQGLQFLFEYFSETQRNKGNFPGRFSGRQFSNSRSEMNVSTLELGDSALYLCASSGRGTVGETQYFGPGTRLLVL.